This TCR beta chain was obtained from a study of T-cell memory formation after mild COVID-19. Study background: Each donor largely had its own TCR clusters. Study-wide points: Some responding clones appeared in pre-infection memory, suggesting cross-reactive memory joined. Contracting clones localized mainly to CM and EM when CD4+ and mainly to EMRA when CD8+.

Concerning this clonotype: Its antigen is unidentified.

In TCRdb, the 5' RACE reads were re-called with MiXCR into one record per CDR3 protein. The data hold about 350,000 distinct CDR3 sequences, with under 30% observed a single time. Germline loops: CDR1 SNHLY, CDR2 FYNNEI. The germline V and J ends were trimmed by 6 bases and 7 bases, with 10 bases remaining between them. The CDR3 loop spans 12 amino acids. Material for sequencing was PBMCs or a T cell subset sorted from them (not recorded which). This receptor was taken from an adult woman who had mild COVID-19 (a few samples of this study predate the infection). Cell type and time point are not known. The J gene is TRBJ1-5, the V gene TRBV2; no reliable D call. The CDR3 region is CASRRDGQPQHF. CDR3 nucleotide sequence: TGTGCCAGCAGACGTGATGGGCAGCCCCAGCATTTT. The entire variable domain, with the rest obtained from reference TRBV2 and TRBJ1-5, is as follows: EPEVTQTPSHQVTQMGQEVILRCVPISNHLYFYWYRQILGQKVEFLVSFYNNEISEKSEIFDDQFSVERPDGSNFTLKIRSTKLEDSAMYFCASRRDGQPQHFGDGTRLSIL.